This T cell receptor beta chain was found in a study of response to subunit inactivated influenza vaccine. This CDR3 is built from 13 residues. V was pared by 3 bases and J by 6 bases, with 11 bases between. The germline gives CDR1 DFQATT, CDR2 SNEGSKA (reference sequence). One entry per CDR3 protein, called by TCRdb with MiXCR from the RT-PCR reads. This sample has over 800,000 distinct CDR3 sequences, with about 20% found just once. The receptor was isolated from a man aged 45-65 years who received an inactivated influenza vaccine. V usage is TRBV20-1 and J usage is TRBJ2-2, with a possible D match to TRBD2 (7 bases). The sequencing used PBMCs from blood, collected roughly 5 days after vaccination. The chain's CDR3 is CSASQGRAGELFF. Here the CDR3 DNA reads TGCAGTGCTAGCCAGGGGAGGGCCGGGGAGCTGTTTTTT.